The TCR beta chain described here comes from a study of blood T cell repertoires in COVID-19. Study context: T cells, B-cell-depleted T cells, or PBMCs provided the cDNA or gDNA that served as material.

Germline assignment: CDR1 KGHDR and CDR2 SFDVKD. Trimming took 5 bases from V and 0 from J, leaving 13 bases between them. This CDR3 contains 16 residues. Original analysis: The assay estimated nucleated cells by amplifying reference gene primers. Assay used: immunoSEQ multiplex PCR; TCRdb lists only in-frame clones, some missing. The V and J calls and clone size are taken from that table; D and trimming were inferred from the DNA. The table has nearly 85,000 clones, 83% seen once; the top ten hold about 15%. Sample: peripheral blood. The chain uses TRBV24-1 and TRBJ2-1; D uncertain. The origin of this receptor is an older woman with acute or convalescent COVID-19. Here the CDR3 reads CATSGQASSSYNEQFF. Here the CDR3 DNA reads TGTGCCACCAGTGGTCAGGCTTCCAGCTCCTACAATGAGCAGTTCTTC.